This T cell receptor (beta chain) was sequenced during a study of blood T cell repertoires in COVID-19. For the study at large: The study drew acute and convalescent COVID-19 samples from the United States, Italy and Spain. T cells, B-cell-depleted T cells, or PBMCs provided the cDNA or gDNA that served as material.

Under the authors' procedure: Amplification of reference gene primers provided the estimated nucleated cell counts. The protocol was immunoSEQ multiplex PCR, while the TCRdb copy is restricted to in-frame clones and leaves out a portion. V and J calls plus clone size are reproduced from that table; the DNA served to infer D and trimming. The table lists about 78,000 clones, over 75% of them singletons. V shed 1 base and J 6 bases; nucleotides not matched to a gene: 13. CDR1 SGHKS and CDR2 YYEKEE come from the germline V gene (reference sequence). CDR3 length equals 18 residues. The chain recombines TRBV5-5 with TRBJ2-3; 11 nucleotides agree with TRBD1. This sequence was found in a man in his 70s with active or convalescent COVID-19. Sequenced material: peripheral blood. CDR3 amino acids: CASSLTPPGQGGADTQYF. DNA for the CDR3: TGTGCCAGCAGCTTGACCCCCCCGGGACAGGGGGGTGCGGATACGCAGTATTTT.